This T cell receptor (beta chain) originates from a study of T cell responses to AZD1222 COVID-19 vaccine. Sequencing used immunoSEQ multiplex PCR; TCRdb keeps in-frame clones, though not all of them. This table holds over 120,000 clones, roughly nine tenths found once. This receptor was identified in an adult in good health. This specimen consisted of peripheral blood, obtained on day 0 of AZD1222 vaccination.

This CDR3 is CASSQEVGQGRQTNYEQYF. The CDR3, as DNA: TGTGCCAGCAGCCAAGAAGTAGGACAGGGGCGCCAAACGAATTACGAGCAGTACTTC. The rearrangement uses TRBV14 and TRBJ2-7, with TRBD1 identical over 9 bases. J gave up 4 bases and V 0 bases, and 16 bases lay outside the gene matches. CDR1 and CDR2 from the germline V gene are SGHDN and FVKESK. CDR3 length: 19 amino acids.